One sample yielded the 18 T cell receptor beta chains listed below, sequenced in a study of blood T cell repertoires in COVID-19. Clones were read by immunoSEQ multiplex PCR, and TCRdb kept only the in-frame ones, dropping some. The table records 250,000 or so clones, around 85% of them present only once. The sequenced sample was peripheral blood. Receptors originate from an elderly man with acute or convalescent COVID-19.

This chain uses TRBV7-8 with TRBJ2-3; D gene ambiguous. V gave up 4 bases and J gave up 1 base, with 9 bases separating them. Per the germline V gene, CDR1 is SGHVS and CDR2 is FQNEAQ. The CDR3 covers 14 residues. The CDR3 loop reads CASSSSRGTDTQYF. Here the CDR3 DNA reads TGTGCCAGCAGCTCGTCTCGAGGCACAGATACGCAGTATTTT.

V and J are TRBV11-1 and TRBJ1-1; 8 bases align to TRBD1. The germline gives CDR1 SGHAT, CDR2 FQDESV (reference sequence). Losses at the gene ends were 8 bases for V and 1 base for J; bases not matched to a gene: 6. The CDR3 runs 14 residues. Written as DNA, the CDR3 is TGTGCCAGCGGTCGGGACAGGAGGAACACTGAAGCTTTCTTT. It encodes CASGRDRRNTEAFF.

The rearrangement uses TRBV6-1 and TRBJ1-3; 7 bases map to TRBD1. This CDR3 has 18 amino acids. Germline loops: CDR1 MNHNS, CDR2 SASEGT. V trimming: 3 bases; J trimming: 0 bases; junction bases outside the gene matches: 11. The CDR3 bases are TGTGCCAGCAGTGACAAATCACAGGGGCCATCCTCTGGAAACACCATATATTTT. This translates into CASSDKSQGPSSGNTIYF.

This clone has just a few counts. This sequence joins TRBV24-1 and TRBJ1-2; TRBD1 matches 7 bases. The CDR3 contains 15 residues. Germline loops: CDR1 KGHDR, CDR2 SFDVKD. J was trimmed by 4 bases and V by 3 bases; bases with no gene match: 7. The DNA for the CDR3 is TGTGCCACCAGTGATGGGGACAGAGGATCCTATGGCTACACCTTC. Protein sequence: CATSDGDRGSYGYTF.

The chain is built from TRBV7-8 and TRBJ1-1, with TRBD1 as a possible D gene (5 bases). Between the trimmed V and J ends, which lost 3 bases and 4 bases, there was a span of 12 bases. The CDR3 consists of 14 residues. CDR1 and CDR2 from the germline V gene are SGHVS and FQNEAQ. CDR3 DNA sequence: TGTGCCAGCAGCTTGGGGGGGTTCAGCACTGAAGCTTTCTTT. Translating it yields CASSLGGFSTEAFF.

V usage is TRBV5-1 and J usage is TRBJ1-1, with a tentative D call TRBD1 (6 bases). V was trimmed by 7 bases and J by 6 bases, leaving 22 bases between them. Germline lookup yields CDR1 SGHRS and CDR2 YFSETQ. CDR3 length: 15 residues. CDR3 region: CASRGGTGRLAEAFF. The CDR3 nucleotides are TGCGCCAGCCGGGGGGGTACAGGGCGTCTGGCTGAAGCTTTCTTT.

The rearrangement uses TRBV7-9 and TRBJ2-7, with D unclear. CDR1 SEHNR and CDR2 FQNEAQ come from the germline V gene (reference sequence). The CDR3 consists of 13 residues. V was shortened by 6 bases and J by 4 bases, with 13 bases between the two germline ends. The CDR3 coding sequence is TGTGCCAGCAGGTCGGGTGCTTTATACGAGCAGTACTTC. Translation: CASRSGALYEQYF.

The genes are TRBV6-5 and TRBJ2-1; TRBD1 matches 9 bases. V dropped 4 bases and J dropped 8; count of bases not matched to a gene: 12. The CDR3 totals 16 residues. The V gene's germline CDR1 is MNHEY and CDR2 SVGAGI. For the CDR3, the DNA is TGTGCCAGCAGTTGGATGGGACAGGGATTGACCGATGAGCAGTTCTTC. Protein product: CASSWMGQGLTDEQFF.

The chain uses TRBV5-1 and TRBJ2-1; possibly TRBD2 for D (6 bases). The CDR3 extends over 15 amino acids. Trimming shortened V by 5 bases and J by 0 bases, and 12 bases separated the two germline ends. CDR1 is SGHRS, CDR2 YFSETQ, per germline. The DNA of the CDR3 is TGCGCCAGCAGGGGGGGAGTCAGCTCCTACAATGAGCAGTTCTTC. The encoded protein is CASRGGVSSYNEQFF.

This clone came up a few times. CDR3: CASSPAQHQPQHF. The CDR3 DNA is TGTGCCAGCTCACCAGCACAGCATCAGCCCCAGCATTTT. The rearrangement uses TRBV18 and TRBJ1-5; D is unclear. Trimming cost V 2 bases and J 5 bases, with 7 bases left between them. Germline V gives CDR1 KGHSH, CDR2 LQKENI. The CDR3 covers 13 residues.

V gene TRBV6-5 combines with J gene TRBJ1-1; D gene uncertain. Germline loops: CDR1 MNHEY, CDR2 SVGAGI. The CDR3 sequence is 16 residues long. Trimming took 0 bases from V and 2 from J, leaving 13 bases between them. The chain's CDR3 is CASSYSGGRINTEAFF. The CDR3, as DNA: TGTGCCAGCAGTTACTCGGGAGGGCGGATCAACACTGAAGCTTTCTTT.

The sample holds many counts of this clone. The CDR3 reads CASRRGRDTQYF. As DNA, the CDR3 is TGTGCCAGCAGAAGGGGGAGAGATACGCAGTATTTT. V is TRBV2 and J is TRBJ2-3; maybe TRBD1 (6 bases). The CDR3 runs 12 residues. CDR1 is SNHLY and CDR2 is FYNNEI in the germline V gene. The V end was cut by 6 bases, the J end by 5 bases, with 9 bases between.

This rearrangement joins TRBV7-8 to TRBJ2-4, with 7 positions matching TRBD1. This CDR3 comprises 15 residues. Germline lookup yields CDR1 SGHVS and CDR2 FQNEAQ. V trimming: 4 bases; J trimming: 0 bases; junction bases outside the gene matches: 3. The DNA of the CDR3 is TGTGCCAGCAGCTCCCCAGGGGGAGCCAAAAACATTCAGTACTTC. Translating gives CASSSPGGAKNIQYF.

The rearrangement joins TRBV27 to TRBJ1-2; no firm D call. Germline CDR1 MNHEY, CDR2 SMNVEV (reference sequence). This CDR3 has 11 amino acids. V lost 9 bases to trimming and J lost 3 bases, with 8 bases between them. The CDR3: CASGEDYGYTF. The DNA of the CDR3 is TGTGCCAGTGGGGAGGACTATGGCTACACCTTC.

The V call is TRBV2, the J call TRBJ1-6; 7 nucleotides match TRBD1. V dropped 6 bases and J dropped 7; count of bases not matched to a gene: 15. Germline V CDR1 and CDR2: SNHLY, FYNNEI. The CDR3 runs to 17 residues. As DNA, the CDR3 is TGTGCCAGCAGGCGGAGTGAGGAGGGCAGGGGGAATTCACCCCTCCACTTT. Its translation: CASRRSEEGRGNSPLHF.

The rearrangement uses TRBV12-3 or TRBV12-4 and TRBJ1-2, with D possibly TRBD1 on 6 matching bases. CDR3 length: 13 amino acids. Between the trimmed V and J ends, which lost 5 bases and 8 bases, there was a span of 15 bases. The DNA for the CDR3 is TGTGCCAGCAGTGAACAGGGAACTATCGGCTACACCTTC. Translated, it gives CASSEQGTIGYTF.

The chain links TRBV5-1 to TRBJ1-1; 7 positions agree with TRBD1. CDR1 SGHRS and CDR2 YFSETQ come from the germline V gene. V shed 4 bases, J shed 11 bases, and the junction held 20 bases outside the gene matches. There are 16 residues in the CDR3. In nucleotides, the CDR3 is TGCGCCAGCAGCGACGGGAAACTGAGGGACAGCAGGAGGGCTTTCTTT. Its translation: CASSDGKLRDSRRAFF.

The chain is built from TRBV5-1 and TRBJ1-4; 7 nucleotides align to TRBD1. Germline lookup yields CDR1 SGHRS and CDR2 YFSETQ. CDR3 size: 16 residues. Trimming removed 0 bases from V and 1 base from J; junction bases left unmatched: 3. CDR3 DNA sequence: TGCGCCAGCAGCTTGGGACAGGGTGGAACTAATGAAAAACTGTTTTTT. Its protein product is CASSLGQGGTNEKLFF.